Below are 12 T cell receptor beta chains sequenced from a single sample in a study of blood T cell repertoires in COVID-19. Assay used: immunoSEQ multiplex PCR; TCRdb lists only in-frame clones, some missing. In the table there are about 240,000 clones, around 83% of which are singletons. Specimen: peripheral blood. These receptors originate from a young woman with acute or convalescent COVID-19.

This chain connects TRBV15 to TRBJ2-2; no firm D call. The CDR3 spans 15 residues. V lost 0 bases and J 2 bases, leaving 7 bases between the germline ends. Germline V CDR1 and CDR2: LNHNV, YYDKDF (reference sequence). The CDR3 loop reads CATSRETTNTGELFF. In DNA, the CDR3 is TGTGCCACCAGCAGAGAAACTACCAACACCGGGGAGCTGTTTTTT.

This clone has more than one count but fewer than ten. This chain uses TRBV19 with TRBJ1-5, with 9 bases matching TRBD1. The germline gives CDR1 LNHDA, CDR2 SQIVND (reference sequence). Unmatched junction bases numbered 5, after V lost 9 bases and J lost 5 bases. The CDR3 runs to 13 residues. The CDR3 loop is CARLTGGDQPQHF. CDR3 DNA sequence: TGTGCCAGACTGACAGGGGGGGATCAGCCCCAGCATTTT.

The rearrangement joins TRBV5-1 to TRBJ2-7, with 7 bases identical to TRBD1. CDR1 is SGHRS, CDR2 YFSETQ, per germline. The CDR3 runs 14 residues. Losses at the gene ends were 3 bases for V and 1 base for J; bases not matched to a gene: 4. The CDR3 reads CASSWTGQSYEQYF. As DNA, the CDR3 is TGCGCCAGCAGCTGGACGGGACAGTCCTACGAGCAGTACTTC.

The chain employs TRBV10-2 and TRBJ2-1, with D perhaps matching TRBD2 (6 bases). V dropped 8 bases and J dropped 10 bases, with 12 bases sitting between them. The CDR3 loop spans 11 amino acids. Germline CDR1 reads WSHSY; CDR2 reads SAAADI. CDR3 region: CASGTSPEQFF. CDR3 nucleotide sequence: TGCGCCAGCGGGACTTCGCCGGAGCAGTTCTTC.

This sequence joins TRBV12-5 and TRBJ1-5; the match to TRBD1 covers 8 bases. V lost 1 base to trimming and J lost 3 bases; unmatched junction nucleotides: 2. The CDR3 covers 15 residues. Germline loops: CDR1 LGHNT, CDR2 FRNRAP. In DNA, the CDR3 is TGTGCTAGTGGTTTGGGACAGGGGCTCAATCAGCCCCAGCATTTT. It encodes CASGLGQGLNQPQHF.

As regards this clone: This sample also contains other DNA sequences that code for the same CDR3. V gene TRBV9 combines with J gene TRBJ2-2, with D hard to call. Germline CDR1 and CDR2: SGDLS and YYNGEE. Trimming cost V 0 bases and J 2 bases, with 5 bases left between them. CDR3 length: 14 residues. The CDR3 loop is CASSVVGNTGELFF. The CDR3 DNA sequence: TGTGCCAGCAGCGTAGTTGGCAACACCGGGGAGCTGTTTTTT.

The V and J genes are TRBV11-2 and TRBJ2-2, with TRBD2 matching over 9 bases. The germline gives CDR1 SGHAT, CDR2 FQNNGV. The CDR3 runs 17 residues. V was pared by 5 bases and J by 2 bases, with 9 bases of the junction left unmatched. CDR3 loop: CASSAPGLATNTGELFF. DNA of the CDR3: TGTGCCAGCAGCGCCCCGGGACTAGCAACTAACACCGGGGAGCTGTTTTTT.

This chain joins TRBV6-5 and TRBJ1-2, with 7 bases identical to TRBD1. J was trimmed by 8 bases and V by 3 bases; bases with no gene match: 6. The CDR3 has 13 amino acids. CDR1 is MNHEY, CDR2 SVGAGI, per germline. In nucleotides, the CDR3 is TGTGCCAGCAGTTATATGACAGGGTCCGGCTACACCTTC. As protein: CASSYMTGSGYTF.

With regard to this clone: The sample holds other DNA sequences that translate to the same CDR3. The rearrangement links TRBV19 to TRBJ2-7, with TRBD2 as a possible D gene (5 bases). Trimming cost V 1 base and J 2 bases, with 9 bases left between them. CDR3 length: 14 residues. Germline lookup yields CDR1 LNHDA and CDR2 SQIVND (reference sequence). For the CDR3, the DNA is TGTGCCAGTAGTATAGCAGGAGGCCCCTACGAGCAGTACTTC. It codes for CASSIAGGPYEQYF.

The chain combines TRBV6-5 with TRBJ2-7; TRBD2 is a possible D gene (5 bases). CDR3 length equals 14 residues. CDR1 MNHEY and CDR2 SVGAGI come from the germline V gene. V shed 4 bases and J shed 3 bases, with 13 bases lying between them. CDR3 nucleotides: TGTGCCAGCAGTTCCACTAGTCCCTTCTACGAGCAGTACTTC. It specifies CASSSTSPFYEQYF.

The gene calls are TRBV7-9 and TRBJ2-2; D unclear. Deletions cut 0 bases from V and 6 bases from J, with 8 bases between. There are 14 residues in the CDR3. Germline V gene sequence: CDR1 SEHNR, CDR2 FQNEAQ (reference sequence). The CDR3 sequence is CASSLARWPGELFF. CDR3 bases: TGTGCCAGCAGCTTAGCCAGGTGGCCCGGGGAGCTGTTTTTT.

J is TRBJ2-7 and V is TRBV4-1; D is perhaps TRBD2 (5 bases). V lost 3 bases to trimming and J lost 7 bases, with 10 bases between them. The CDR3 consists of 12 residues. Germline assignment: CDR1 MGHRA and CDR2 YSYEKL. CDR3 sequence (DNA): TGCGCCAGCAGCCAGGAGGTGGGGGAGCAGTACTTC. This codes for CASSQEVGEQYF.